The entry below describes one T cell receptor beta chain. In the authors' workflow: The authors estimated nucleated cell counts from reference gene primer amplification. This table comes from immunoSEQ multiplex PCR, and its TCRdb copy is limited to in-frame clones, with some not included. That table furnishes V, J and clone size, whereas the DNA furnished D and trimming. The table lists 200,000 to 300,000 clones, 70% to 90% of them singletons. This specimen comes from a study of blood T cell repertoires in COVID-19. As for the study in general: The origin of the acute and convalescent COVID-19 samples was the United States, Italy and Spain. The cDNA or gDNA used as material had been derived from T cells, B-cell-depleted T cells, or PBMCs.

V lost 4 bases and J lost 4; bases outside the gene matches: 8. The CDR3 has 16 residues. CDR1 and CDR2 (germline): MNHEY, SVGEGT. The sequence was collected from a man younger than 35 with active or convalescent COVID-19. The sequencing input was peripheral blood. The gene calls are TRBV6-2 or TRBV6-3 and TRBJ2-1; 9 bases agree with TRBD2. The CDR3 nucleotides read TGTGCCAGCAGTTTACGGCCTAGCGGGACTTACAATGAGCAGTTCTTC. Protein product: CASSLRPSGTYNEQFF.